A selection of T cell receptor beta chains follows, all from one sample in a study of patients and donors after allogeneic stem cell transplantation. TCRdb re-derived calls from the RT-PCR reads in MiXCR, one entry per CDR3 protein. The table includes approximately 170,000 distinct CDR3 sequences, roughly 24% detected once. Source material: blood, either unsorted or a sorted T cell fraction (not recorded which). These receptors came from a human donor who was either an allogeneic HSCT recipient or a stem cell or donor lymphocyte infusion donor (not recorded which). It is not recorded whose cells these are; they may come from a transplant donor. Each CDR3 is given with its conserved first and last residue. The D gene is left open where the match is weak. Clone size is stated in some rows and not others, as once, few, many or a class when expanded.

clone size	J gene	V gene	D gene	CDR3 DNA	CDR3 protein
-	TRBJ2-1	TRBV5-4	-	TGTGCCAGCAGCAATGACGACAGGGTGGGACTAGTCAACAATGAGCAGTTCTTC	CASSNDDRVGLVNNEQFF
-	TRBJ1-1	TRBV20-1	-	TGCAGTGCGGGGGGGCTCACTGAAGCTTTCTTT	CSAGGLTEAFF
-	TRBJ2-3	TRBV18	TRBD1	TGTGCCAGCTCACTACTCGACAGGGGGACAGATACGCAGTATTTT	CASSLLDRGTDTQYF
-	TRBJ2-7	TRBV4-3	-	TGCGCCAGCAGCCAAGATGTAGCTGGGACCGACTACGAGCAGTACTTC	CASSQDVAGTDYEQYF
few	TRBJ1-4	TRBV3-1	-	TGTGCCAGCAGCCAAGAAGGAGAAAAACTGTTTTTT	CASSQEGEKLFF
few	TRBJ2-1	TRBV7-9	TRBD1	TGTGCCAGCAGCTTCCCAGACAGGGGGCGATTTCCTACGAATGAGCAGTTCTTC	CASSFPDRGRFPTNEQFF
few	TRBJ1-5	TRBV6-5	-	TGTGCCAGCAGTTCCACCTTATGGGGGGTTCAGCCCCAGCATTTT	CASSSTLWGVQPQHF
-	TRBJ2-2	TRBV5-4	-	TGTGCCAGCAGCTTGGTAGGGTTCGGCGGGGAGCTGTTTTTT	CASSLVGFGGELFF
-	TRBJ1-1	TRBV5-1	-	TGCGCCAGCAGCTTGGGGACAAAAGATTGGAGAGCTTTCTTT	CASSLGTKDWRAFF
few	TRBJ1-6	TRBV25-1	-	TGTGCCAGCAGTGACGACAGATACTCCTATAATTCACCCCTCCACTTT	CASSDDRYSYNSPLHF
-	TRBJ2-7	TRBV30	-	TGTGCCTGGAGCCAAGGACAGAGTTCCTACGAGCAGTACTTC	CAWSQGQSSYEQYF
-	TRBJ1-1	TRBV9	-	TGTGCCAGCAGCGTAGGGGGGAGCACTGAAGCTTTCTTT	CASSVGGSTEAFF
few	TRBJ2-1	TRBV7-9	TRBD2	TGTGCCAGCAGTTGGACTAGCAATGAGCAGTTCTTC	CASSWTSNEQFF
few	TRBJ1-5	TRBV6-5	TRBD1	TGTGCCAGCAGTTATGACTACAGGGGGGATCAGCCCCAGCATTTT	CASSYDYRGDQPQHF
few	TRBJ1-6	TRBV4-3	TRBD1	TGCGCCAGCAGCCCGTCGACAGGGAACAATTCACCCCTCCACTTT	CASSPSTGNNSPLHF
few	TRBJ1-3	TRBV7-9	-	TGTGCCAGCAGCTATCTAGGCTCTGGAAACACCATATATTTT	CASSYLGSGNTIYF
-	TRBJ2-5	TRBV5-1	TRBD1	TGCGCCAGCAGCGGATACCTGGGACAGCAAGAGACCCAGTACTTC	CASSGYLGQQETQYF
few	TRBJ1-1	TRBV5-6	-	TGTGCCAGCAGCTCAGGACACGGAGGTTTCTTT	CASSSGHGGFF
many	TRBJ1-2	TRBV6-2/TRBV6-3	-	TGTGCCAGCAGTTACTCGAGACAGGCTTCGGACTATGGCTACACCTTC	CASSYSRQASDYGYTF
-	TRBJ2-7	TRBV2	-	TGTGCCTCCCGGGCCGGATACTACGAGCAGTACTTC	CASRAGYYEQYF
-	TRBJ2-1	TRBV19	-	TGTGCCAGTAGGACTTCCAATCTCCTCAATGAGCAGTTCTTC	CASRTSNLLNEQFF
-	TRBJ2-2	TRBV7-2	-	TGTGCCAGCAGCTTAGGGGGCGCCCCTCAAACCGGGGAGCTGTTTTTT	CASSLGGAPQTGELFF
-	TRBJ1-2	TRBV7-2	TRBD1	TGTGCCAGCAGCTTAGACAGGGGACTCTATGGCTACACCTTC	CASSLDRGLYGYTF
-	TRBJ2-5	TRBV12-3/TRBV12-4	-	TGTGCCAGCAGCCCTGCTCAAGGGGCACCTCTAAAAGAGACCCAGTACTTC	CASSPAQGAPLKETQYF
-	TRBJ1-4	TRBV20-1	-	TGCAGTGCTAGAGATATGGGTTACCCCGAAAAACTGTTTTTT	CSARDMGYPEKLFF
-	TRBJ2-1	TRBV20-1	TRBD2	TGCAGTGCCGGACGGACTAGCGGGGGAAATGAGCAGTTCTTC	CSAGRTSGGNEQFF
-	TRBJ2-5	TRBV24-1	TRBD1	TGTGCCACCAGTGATTTGGCACCGGGACAGGGGTTGGAGACCCAGTACTTC	CATSDLAPGQGLETQYF
-	TRBJ2-7	TRBV5-1	TRBD2	TGCGCCAGCAGCACTAGCGGGGGCCTTCTTTACGAGCAGTACTTC	CASSTSGGLLYEQYF
-	TRBJ2-2	TRBV7-8	-	TGTGCCAGCAGCTTTGGGGACACCGGGGAGCTGTTTTTT	CASSFGDTGELFF
-	TRBJ2-7	TRBV5-1	TRBD1	TGCGCCAGCAGCGCCCGGGACAGCTCCTACGAGCAGTACTTC	CASSARDSSYEQYF
few	TRBJ1-3	TRBV20-1	-	TGCAGTGCTAGAGATTATGGGAACCTGAACACCATATATTTT	CSARDYGNLNTIYF
-	TRBJ1-1	TRBV12-3/TRBV12-4	-	TGTGCCAGCAAAACCATAACAGGGTATTGGACTGAAGCTTTCTTT	CASKTITGYWTEAFF
-	TRBJ2-1	TRBV7-2	TRBD2	TGTGCCAGCAGCCCTCACGGGGGGGCGTACAATGAGCAGTTCTTC	CASSPHGGAYNEQFF
-	TRBJ1-3	TRBV12-3/TRBV12-4	TRBD1	TGTGCCAGCAGCATCGGACAGGGGGCTATTACTCGCTCTGGAAACACCATATATTTT	CASSIGQGAITRSGNTIYF
-	TRBJ2-3	TRBV2	TRBD1	TGTGCCACCATGGACAGGGAAGGTGATACGCAGTATTTT	CATMDREGDTQYF
few	TRBJ1-1	TRBV15	TRBD1	TGTGCCACCAGTCTTGGACAGGGAGAAGAAGCTTTCTTT	CATSLGQGEEAFF
-	TRBJ1-1	TRBV5-1	-	TGCGCCAGCAGCGCGATTAAGAACACTGAAGCTTTCTTT	CASSAIKNTEAFF
few	TRBJ1-2	TRBV7-9	-	TGTGCCAGCAGCGGAGTCGACGGGAGACTTAACTATGGCTACACCTTC	CASSGVDGRLNYGYTF
-	TRBJ1-1	TRBV4-1	-	TGCGCCAGCAGCCAAGATGCTCGGGTAGAGACTGAAGCTTTCTTT	CASSQDARVETEAFF
-	TRBJ1-1	TRBV20-1	TRBD1	TGCAGTGCTGGGGGACAGGGAGGAACTGAAGCTTTCTTT	CSAGGQGGTEAFF
few	TRBJ1-5	TRBV7-8	-	TGTGCCAGCAGCTTAGAGCGGGGTAGCAATCAGCCCCAGCATTTT	CASSLERGSNQPQHF
-	TRBJ1-6	TRBV6-5	TRBD1	TGTGCCAGCAGATCCCCCGGGACAGGGGATCGGAATTCACCCCTCCACTTT	CASRSPGTGDRNSPLHF
-	TRBJ1-3	TRBV20-1	-	TGCAGTGTGGGTGCAGGGTACGGAAACACCATATATTTT	CSVGAGYGNTIYF
few	TRBJ2-7	TRBV27	-	TGTGCCAGCAGTCCCGACCTCGACGTGAGCTCCTACGAGCAGTACTTC	CASSPDLDVSSYEQYF
-	TRBJ2-1	TRBV5-6	-	TGTGCCAGCAGCTTGGCGACCGGAAGGGCGGGTCATGAGCAGTTCTTC	CASSLATGRAGHEQFF
few	TRBJ1-1	TRBV10-3	-	TGTGCCATCAGTGTTCATGTGAACACTGAAGCTTTCTTT	CAISVHVNTEAFF
few	TRBJ1-1	TRBV7-6	-	TGTGCCAGCAGCTTAATCCGGGGGGACGAAGCTTTCTTT	CASSLIRGDEAFF
many	TRBJ1-2	TRBV14	TRBD1	TGTGCCAGCAGCCAAGCGACAGGGTATGGCTACACCTTC	CASSQATGYGYTF
once	TRBJ2-5	TRBV24-1	-	TGTGCCACCAGTGATTTCTCCGCCTTTAGCCGGCACCAAGAGACCCAGTACTTC	CATSDFSAFSRHQETQYF
few	TRBJ1-1	TRBV20-1	TRBD1	TGCAGTGCTTTAGACAGGGGTTACACTGAAGCTTTCTTT	CSALDRGYTEAFF
-	TRBJ1-4	TRBV10-3	TRBD1	TGTGCCATCAGCGGACAGGGGCCAACTAATGAAAAACTGTTTTTT	CAISGQGPTNEKLFF
few	TRBJ2-2	TRBV29-1	-	TGCAGCGTTGAAAGGGGCGACACCGGGGAGCTGTTTTTT	CSVERGDTGELFF
few	TRBJ2-1	TRBV7-9	TRBD2	TGTGCCAGCAGCCTACTAGCGGGGGTGCACAATGAGCAGTTCTTC	CASSLLAGVHNEQFF
-	TRBJ2-7	TRBV20-1	-	TGCAGTGCTAGTAGGTTTGAGTACGACGAGCAGTACTTC	CSASRFEYDEQYF
-	TRBJ2-7	TRBV5-1	TRBD1	TGCGCCAGCAGCTTGATGCTTGGTACAGGGGGCGCGTCCTCGCAGTACTTC	CASSLMLGTGGASSQYF
-	TRBJ1-1	TRBV4-1	-	TGCGCCAGCAGCCAACGGATAGTATCCATGAACACTGAAGCTTTCTTT	CASSQRIVSMNTEAFF
few	TRBJ2-7	TRBV20-1	-	TGCAGTGCTAGAGATACCCGGGGACCCTACGAGCAGTACTTC	CSARDTRGPYEQYF
-	TRBJ2-1	TRBV29-1	-	TGCAGCGTTGTACCGGGATCGAGTTCCTACAATGAGCAGTTCTTC	CSVVPGSSSYNEQFF
many	TRBJ1-4	TRBV6-5	-	TGTGCCAGCAGTTACAGGCTTCGCGGAGACGAAAAACTGTTTTTT	CASSYRLRGDEKLFF
few	TRBJ2-4	TRBV7-2	-	TGTGCCAGCAGCTTAGTTGCCCCAGGGTCTGGAGAAAACATTCAGTACTTC	CASSLVAPGSGENIQYF